This passage covers 12 T cell receptor beta chains from one sample sequenced in a study of molecular identifiers for immune sequencing clone quantification. TCRdb used MiXCR to reprocess the PCR reads, holding one entry per CDR3 protein. The repertoire consists of more than 450,000 distinct CDR3 sequences, with over 20% occurring once and the leading ten covering about 0.8%. The sample taken for sequencing was naive CD8+ T cells from blood, with Jurkat cell RNA spiked in. Specified subset: FACS-sorted CD8+CD4-CCR7+CD45RA+ naive T cells. Source of these receptors: a human donor in good health. Some libraries in this study had Jurkat cell RNA spiked in.

A remark on this clonotype: One base away lies a much larger clone, so this may be a sequencing read error. Given the absence of the conserved phenylalanine or tryptophan at the CDR3 end, a read error is likely. This rearrangement joins TRBV5-1 to TRBJ2-5, with 10 bases that match TRBD1. This CDR3 spans 15 amino acids. Per the germline V gene, CDR1 is SGHRS and CDR2 is YFSETQ. J lost 2 bases, V lost 0 bases, and 1 base had no gene match. The CDR3 coding sequence is TGCGCCAGCAGCTTGGGACAGGGGGCTCAAGAGACCCAGTACTCC. This sequence encodes CASSLGQGAQETQYS.

The rearrangement joins TRBV15 to TRBJ2-1; perhaps TRBD2 as D (6 bases). This CDR3 is 13 amino acids long. The germline CDR1 and CDR2 sequences are LNHNV and YYDKDF (reference sequence). V lost 5 bases and J lost 5, with 10 bases in between. The DNA of the CDR3 is TGTGCCACCAGCGGCGGGGCGCACAATGAGCAGTTCTTC. It translates to CATSGGAHNEQFF.

V usage is TRBV19 and J usage is TRBJ2-7; 8 bases agree with TRBD1. The CDR3 is 15 residues long. Germline lookup yields CDR1 LNHDA and CDR2 SQIVND (reference sequence). Trimming removed 5 bases from V and 2 bases from J; junction bases left unmatched: 8. The CDR3 coding sequence is TGTGCCAGTAGTGTCCGGGACAGGATAACCTACGAGCAGTACTTC. Its protein product is CASSVRDRITYEQYF.

The chain links TRBV19 to TRBJ2-7; D gene unclear. With 7 bases removed from V and 1 base from J, the gap between germline ends came to 14 bases. CDR3 size: 14 residues. Germline V gives CDR1 LNHDA, CDR2 SQIVND (reference sequence). CDR3 loop: CASTPTTLSYEQYF. CDR3 in DNA: TGTGCCAGTACCCCTACGACGCTATCCTACGAGCAGTACTTC.

This clonotype was found a few times. A much larger clone differs from this one at a single base, so this may be a read error. CDR3 sequence reads: CASSSTGGYEQHF. CDR3 sequence (DNA): TGTGCCAGCAGCTCGACAGGGGGGTACGAGCAGCACTTC. The chain has TRBV7-9 and TRBJ2-7; 9 positions agree with TRBD1. Germline CDR1 reads SEHNR; CDR2 reads FQNEAQ (reference sequence). This CDR3 contains 13 residues.

This chain joins TRBV4-1 and TRBJ2-3; D remains ambiguous. The CDR3 extends over 15 amino acids. Germline CDR1 is MGHRA and CDR2 is YSYEKL. V lost 1 base, J lost 3 bases, and 11 bases lay in between. The CDR3 here is CASSQAQSATDTQYF. CDR3 nucleotide sequence: TGCGCCAGCAGCCAAGCGCAATCGGCAACAGATACGCAGTATTTT.

In its sample, this clonotype was seen many times. The rearrangement links TRBV7-9 to TRBJ2-7, with unresolved D. The CDR3 has 12 residues. V was pared by 8 bases and J by 3 bases, with 11 bases between. Per the germline V gene, CDR1 is SEHNR and CDR2 is FQNEAQ (reference sequence). Here the CDR3 DNA reads TGTGCCAGCGGCTGGAGAGACTACGAGCAGTACTTC. This translates into CASGWRDYEQYF.

The gene calls are TRBV7-8 and TRBJ2-5; TRBD2 is a possible D gene (5 bases). This CDR3 has 16 residues. V lost 5 bases to trimming and J lost 3 bases, with 19 bases between them. The germline gives CDR1 SGHVS, CDR2 FQNEAQ. CDR3 residues: CASSLPLLGVEETQYF. The CDR3 DNA sequence: TGTGCCAGCAGCCTGCCCCTCCTGGGAGTAGAAGAGACCCAGTACTTC.

On this clonotype: The junction and the germline gene differ at one end; a read error may be behind it. The V and J genes are TRBV6-5 and TRBJ2-3; 11 bases align to TRBD2. This CDR3 has 18 residues. Per the germline V gene, CDR1 is MNHEY and CDR2 is SVGAGI. CDR3 sequence (DNA): TGTACCAGCAGTTACTCGTCGACTAGCGGGACTCACACAGATACGCAGTATTTT. This gives the protein CTSSYSSTSGTHTDTQYF.

As regards this clonotype: Just one base apart from a much larger clone, this may be a read error. The CDR3 nucleotides are TGCAGCGTTGAAGATCCGAGTAGCGCCGCCGGGGAGCTGTTTTTT. Translation gives CSVEDPSSAAGELFF. V and J are TRBV29-1 and TRBJ2-2; maybe TRBD2 (5 bases). V was trimmed by 0 bases and J by 6 bases, leaving 14 bases between them. The CDR3 is 15 amino acids. CDR1 is SQVTM, CDR2 ANQGSEA, per germline.

This clonotype was recorded a few times. The V and J genes are TRBV19 and TRBJ1-1; possible D gene TRBD1, 5 bases. Trimming pared 1 base from V and 2 bases from J, leaving 11 bases between. Germline-derived CDR1 and CDR2 are LNHDA and SQIVND (reference sequence). This CDR3 contains 15 residues. The chain's CDR3 is CASSIGSGTNTEAFF. In DNA form, the CDR3 reads TGTGCCAGTAGTATAGGTTCGGGGACCAACACTGAAGCTTTCTTT.

This clonotype showed up just a few times. V and J are TRBV9 and TRBJ2-3, with 7 bases identical to TRBD2. The CDR3 is 15 amino acids. Trimming took 1 base from V and 5 from J; bases not matched to a gene: 7. Germline CDR1 is SGDLS and CDR2 is YYNGEE. The chain's CDR3 is CASSVTGRGLDTQYF. As DNA, the CDR3 is TGTGCCAGCAGCGTAACGGGGAGGGGTTTAGATACGCAGTATTTT.